This is a list of T cell receptor beta chains from one sample in a study of blood T cell repertoires in COVID-19. TCRdb's copy holds only in-frame clones and misses some; the assay was immunoSEQ multiplex PCR. The sample holds about 210,000 clones, roughly 88% seen once. Sequencing was performed on peripheral blood. These receptors all come from a man between 18 and 29 years old with active or convalescent COVID-19. The CDR3 runs from the conserved cysteine through the conserved F or W. The order of the fields is V gene, D gene, J gene, clone size, CDR3 DNA, CDR3 protein. The D gene is left open where the match is weak. Rows give clone size only sometimes, using once, few, many, or a class for an expanded clone.

TRBV6-5	NA	TRBJ1-5	once	TGTGCCAGCAGTTACAGCCGTGATGGCAATCAGCCCCAGCATTTT	CASSYSRDGNQPQHF
TRBV11-2	TRBD2	TRBJ2-4	NA	TGTGCCAGCAGCGGCTTAGCGGGAGAGGCCAAAAACATTCAGTACTTC	CASSGLAGEAKNIQYF
TRBV2	NA	TRBJ1-1	NA	TGTGCCAGCAGGGGGGCGCCGAACACTGAAGCTTTCTTT	CASRGAPNTEAFF
TRBV6-5	TRBD1	TRBJ2-7	NA	TGTGCCAGCAGGCCAGGGGGCTCCTACGAGCAGTACTTC	CASRPGGSYEQYF
TRBV4-2	TRBD2	TRBJ2-3	NA	TGTGCCAGCAGCCAAGTGCGGGGACTAGCGGGGGCCGGGGGGGCGCAGTATTTT	CASSQVRGLAGAGGAQYF
TRBV11-2	NA	TRBJ2-1	NA	TGTGCCAGCAGGGAGGTTCCCTACAATGAGCAGTTCTTC	CASREVPYNEQFF
TRBV7-8	NA	TRBJ2-5	NA	TGTGCCAGCAGCTCTCCTTTTGGGGGCAAAGAGACCCAGTACTTC	CASSSPFGGKETQYF
TRBV14	TRBD1	TRBJ2-5	NA	TGTGCCAGCAGCCCCGGGACAGGGGTGTCGAGTGAGACCCAGTACTTC	CASSPGTGVSSETQYF
TRBV3-1/TRBV3-2	NA	TRBJ2-7	NA	TGTGCCAGCAGCCAAGATCCAGGGTTCAACGAGCAGTACTTC	CASSQDPGFNEQYF
TRBV27	TRBD2	TRBJ2-1	NA	TGTGCCAGCACTTCCCGACTAGCGGGAAGAGTTTACAATGAGCAGTTCTTC	CASTSRLAGRVYNEQFF
TRBV9	NA	TRBJ1-1	NA	TGTGCCAGCAGCGTAAGTTTCAGGGAGAACACTGAAGCTTTCTTT	CASSVSFRENTEAFF
TRBV21-1	NA	TRBJ2-4	once	TGTGCCAGCAGCTTCGGGGGACTCTATGTTCAGTACTTC	CASSFGGLYVQYF
TRBV27	TRBD2	TRBJ2-7	NA	TGTGCCAGCAGCCCCGCCGGGGGGGCCTTACCCTACGAGCAGTACTTC	CASSPAGGALPYEQYF
TRBV5-6	NA	TRBJ1-2	few	TGTGCCAGCAGTCGGGAACTTGGCTACACCTTC	CASSRELGYTF
TRBV2	TRBD1	TRBJ1-4	NA	TGTGCCAGCAGTGAGGGACAGGTTAATGAAAAACTGTTTTTT	CASSEGQVNEKLFF
TRBV12-5	NA	TRBJ2-2	NA	TGTGCTAGTGGTTTGGACAGGGTGTTGGGGACCGGGGAGCTGTTTTTT	CASGLDRVLGTGELFF
TRBV6-6	TRBD1	TRBJ1-6	NA	TGTGCCAGCAGTCAGGGCCCGACGACAGGGGGAACACCCCTCCACTTT	CASSQGPTTGGTPLHF
TRBV3-1/TRBV3-2	NA	TRBJ2-7	NA	TGTGCCAGCAGCCAAGCGTGGCCCTACGAGCAGTACTTC	CASSQAWPYEQYF
TRBV12-3/TRBV12-4	NA	TRBJ2-7	NA	TGTGCCAGCAAAGGGAGCACGGGAGAGCAGTACTTC	CASKGSTGEQYF
TRBV3-1/TRBV3-2	TRBD1	TRBJ2-7	NA	TGTGCCAGCAGCCAAAGGGACAGCGAACAGTACTTC	CASSQRDSEQYF
TRBV4-2	TRBD1	TRBJ1-1	NA	TGTGCCAGCAGCTCGGGACAGCTGAACACTGAAGCTTTCTTT	CASSSGQLNTEAFF
TRBV11-2	TRBD2	TRBJ2-5	NA	TGTGCCAGCAGCTTGCGTCCCGGGACTAGCGGGAGCCATCGAGAGACCCAGTACTTC	CASSLRPGTSGSHRETQYF
TRBV7-8	NA	TRBJ2-7	once	TGTGCCAGCAGCTCTACCGATCAGGGTAAACCCCCCTACGAGCAGTACTTC	CASSSTDQGKPPYEQYF
TRBV5-1	TRBD1	TRBJ2-7	NA	TGCGCCAGCAGCTCGACAGGGAGCTCCTACGAGCAGTACTTC	CASSSTGSSYEQYF
TRBV6-5	TRBD2	TRBJ2-7	once	TGTGCCAGCAGGTCCGGGACTAGCGGTTCCTACGAGCAGTACTTC	CASRSGTSGSYEQYF
TRBV4-1	TRBD1	TRBJ2-2	NA	TGCGCCAGCAGCCCTACGCCCGGGACAGGATACACCGGGGAGCTGTTTTTT	CASSPTPGTGYTGELFF
TRBV10-3	TRBD2	TRBJ2-7	NA	TGTGCCATCAGTTTGACTAGCGGAAACTACGAGCAGTACTTC	CAISLTSGNYEQYF
TRBV7-9	NA	TRBJ1-2	few	TGTGCCAGCAGCACCACAGACACCTATGGCTACACCTTC	CASSTTDTYGYTF
TRBV11-2	TRBD1	TRBJ1-1	NA	TGTGCCAGCAGCTTAGCTCCTGGACAGGGGAACACTGAAGCTTTCTTT	CASSLAPGQGNTEAFF
TRBV27	NA	TRBJ2-1	NA	TGTGCCAGCAGTTTGGATTTTGGGGCACCCTACAATGAGCAGTTCTTC	CASSLDFGAPYNEQFF
TRBV7-6	TRBD1	TRBJ2-5	NA	TGTGCCAGCAGCAACCCGGGACAGACGTACCAAGAGACCCAGTACTTC	CASSNPGQTYQETQYF
TRBV6-6	TRBD1	TRBJ1-1	NA	TGTGCCAGCACCCGCGACAGGGGGCCTCCTGAAGCTTTCTTT	CASTRDRGPPEAFF
TRBV29-1	NA	TRBJ1-1	NA	TGCAGCGTTCAGAACACTGAAGCTTTCTTT	CSVQNTEAFF
TRBV6-6	NA	TRBJ2-5	NA	TGTGCCAGCACTCACCTGTGGACAGAAAAAGAGACCCAGTACTTC	CASTHLWTEKETQYF
TRBV5-1	TRBD2	TRBJ2-2	NA	TGCGCCAGCAGCTTGGCGTTTGGGACTAGCGGGAAGAACACCGGGGAGCTGTTTTTT	CASSLAFGTSGKNTGELFF
TRBV11-2	NA	TRBJ1-6	NA	TGTGCCAGCAGCTTAACCCCACTTACAGGCTCACCCCTCCACTTT	CASSLTPLTGSPLHF
TRBV29-1	NA	TRBJ2-3	NA	TGCAGCGTTGAGCCCAGGGAACTTGAGACAGATACGCAGTATTTT	CSVEPRELETDTQYF
TRBV27	NA	TRBJ2-7	NA	TGTGCCAGCGGATTGGGGCCGGGCTACGAGCAGTACTTC	CASGLGPGYEQYF
TRBV5-1	TRBD1	TRBJ2-2	once	TGCGCCAGCAGCGTAGACAGGGTCGGGGAGCTGTTTTTT	CASSVDRVGELFF
TRBV11-2	TRBD1	TRBJ1-4	NA	TGTGCCAGCAGCTTCTCGACAGGGGAGGCCGAAAAACTGTTTTTT	CASSFSTGEAEKLFF
TRBV4-1	TRBD1	TRBJ1-2	NA	TGCGCCAGCAGCCAGGGACAGGGGGCTGGGTATGGCTACACCTTC	CASSQGQGAGYGYTF
TRBV7-3	NA	TRBJ1-6	NA	TGTGCCAGCAGCTACGGGCAGGGAAATTCACCCCTCCACTTT	CASSYGQGNSPLHF
TRBV3-1/TRBV3-2	NA	TRBJ2-7	NA	TGTGCCAGCAGCCAAGAAACAGACAGCTACGAGCAGTACTTC	CASSQETDSYEQYF
TRBV5-1	TRBD1	TRBJ1-5	NA	TGCGCCAGCAGCCCGGGACAGGGGAGAAATCAGCCCCAGCATTTT	CASSPGQGRNQPQHF
TRBV28	NA	TRBJ2-7	NA	TGTGCCAGCAGTTTATATCGGGGAGAATACGAGCAGTACTTC	CASSLYRGEYEQYF
TRBV4-1	NA	TRBJ1-2	NA	TGCGCCAGCAGCCAAGATCCGGGTTTAGGAGACTACACCTTC	CASSQDPGLGDYTF
TRBV19	TRBD1	TRBJ1-6	NA	TGTGCCAGTAGTATCTGGGACAGGGATTCACCCCTCCACTTT	CASSIWDRDSPLHF
TRBV25-1	NA	TRBJ1-1	NA	TGTGCCAGCGGTGCTGGCATGACTGAAGCTTTCTTT	CASGAGMTEAFF